One and the same sample provided the 12 T cell receptor beta chains below, sequenced in a study of T cell changes during pregnancy in multiple sclerosis. Using immunoSEQ multiplex PCR, the repertoire was profiled, and TCRdb retains in-frame clones only, with some absent. This sample has under 70,000 clones; 91% occur once, and the top ten carry approximately 1.4%. Sequenced here: peripheral blood, sampled after pregnancy. Source of these receptors: a female donor in good health, enrolled as a control in a pregnancy study.

For the CDR3, the DNA is TGTGCCAGCAGTACAGGACGTGTAGAGACCCAGTACTTC. Its protein is CASSTGRVETQYF. This rearrangement joins TRBV6-5 to TRBJ2-5; D possibly corresponds to TRBD1 (5 bases). Trimming cost V 5 bases and J 4 bases, with 11 bases left between them. The CDR3 loop spans 13 amino acids. CDR1 MNHEY and CDR2 SVGAGI come from the germline V gene.

This chain links TRBV27 with TRBJ1-1; 7 bases are a match to TRBD1. This CDR3 region has 13 residues. The V gene end was trimmed by 7 bases and the J gene end by 0 bases; junction bases not matched to a gene: 2. CDR1 is MNHEY and CDR2 is SMNVEV in the germline V gene (reference sequence). CDR3 bases: TGTGCCAGCAAAGGACAGGTGAACACTGAAGCTTTCTTT. Translation gives CASKGQVNTEAFF.

V usage is TRBV29-1 and J usage is TRBJ1-2; D may be TRBD1 (5 bases). Germline CDR1 is SQVTM and CDR2 is ANQGSEA. V lost 1 base, J lost 4 bases, and 7 bases lay in between. This CDR3 is 12 amino acids long. The CDR3 is CSVEGQGYGYTF. The CDR3, as DNA: TGCAGCGTTGAAGGGCAGGGCTATGGCTACACCTTC.

CDR3 DNA: TGCGCCAGCAGCCACTTGGGACAGGGCCCCTACGAGCAGTACTTC. Translation: CASSHLGQGPYEQYF. The genes are TRBV4-3 and TRBJ2-7; 9 bases match TRBD1. J was trimmed by 2 bases and V by 3 bases; bases with no gene match: 5. This CDR3 spans 15 amino acids. CDR1 and CDR2 (germline): LGHNA, YSLEER.

V is TRBV7-7 and J is TRBJ1-3; 10 bases align to TRBD1. This CDR3 is 15 amino acids long. Germline loops: CDR1 SSHAT, CDR2 FNYEAQ (reference sequence). V gave up 5 bases and J gave up 4 bases; unmatched junction bases: 5. Here the CDR3 reads CASSRDRGAGNTIYF. The CDR3 bases are TGTGCCAGCAGCCGGGACAGGGGAGCCGGAAACACCATATATTTT.

The rearrangement uses TRBV11-2 and TRBJ1-1; D gene uncertain. The CDR3 extends over 13 amino acids. Germline CDR1 is SGHAT and CDR2 is FQNNGV. Trimming took 0 bases from V and 10 from J, leaving 12 bases between them. The CDR3 sequence is CASSLEIVDTAFF. The DNA of the CDR3 is TGTGCCAGCAGCTTAGAGATAGTTGATACAGCTTTCTTT.

This chain joins TRBV30 and TRBJ2-5; TRBD2 agrees at 7 bases. CDR1 and CDR2 (germline): GTSNPN, SVGIG (reference sequence). V shed 3 bases and J 1 base; nucleotides not matched to a gene: 8. The CDR3 is made up of 15 amino acids. The DNA of the CDR3 is TGTGCCTGGAGACCGGGGAGGGTAATCCAAGAGACCCAGTACTTC. It translates to CAWRPGRVIQETQYF.

The V and J genes are TRBV5-8 and TRBJ2-5, with TRBD2 matching 8 bases. The CDR3 has 15 amino acids. Trimming removed 8 bases from V and 5 bases from J; junction bases left unmatched: 14. The germline V gene encodes CDR1 SGHTS and CDR2 YDEGEE. The CDR3 DNA follows: TGTGCCAGAGCAGCGGGGGCAAAGAAATGGGAGACCCAGTACTTC. It yields the protein CARAAGAKKWETQYF.

The CDR3 region is CAITSGFGNEQFF. The CDR3 nucleotides read TGTGCCATCACCTCAGGGTTTGGGAATGAGCAGTTCTTC. The V and J genes are TRBV10-3 and TRBJ2-1; maybe TRBD1 (5 bases). Trimming cost V 7 bases and J 7 bases, with 14 bases left between them. This CDR3 has 13 amino acids. Germline loops: CDR1 ENHRY, CDR2 SYGVKD.

The chain couples TRBV7-2 to TRBJ2-3; unclear D gene. V lost 4 bases, J lost 2 bases, and 13 bases lay in between. In germline, CDR1 is SGHTA, CDR2 FQGNSA. This CDR3 comprises 15 residues. CDR3 bases: TGTGCCAGCAGCTCGAGTTTACAGCTCACAGATACGCAGTATTTT. This translates into CASSSSLQLTDTQYF. Variable domain in full (rest from reference TRBV7-2 and TRBJ2-3): GAGVSQSPSNKVTEKGKDVELRCDPISGHTALYWYRQSLGQGLEFLIYFQGNSAPDKSGLPSDRFSAERTGGSVSTLTIQRTQQEDSAVYLCASSSSLQLTDTQYFGPGTRLTVL.

The chain employs TRBV4-2 and TRBJ2-3; 8 nucleotides align to TRBD2. V trimming: 7 bases; J trimming: 0 bases; junction bases outside the gene matches: 6. The CDR3 is 15 amino acids. Looked up from germline, CDR1 is LGHNA and CDR2 is YNFKEQ. Here the CDR3 DNA reads TGTGCCAGCACCCAGCGGGGGAGTAGCACAGATACGCAGTATTTT. Amino acids: CASTQRGSSTDTQYF.

The chain carries TRBV11-3 and TRBJ1-3; D unresolved. Germline V CDR1 and CDR2: SGHNT, YENEEA. Trimming pared 3 bases from V and 4 bases from J, leaving 10 bases between. The CDR3 totals 14 residues. Here the CDR3 DNA reads TGTGCCAGCAGCTTTAGGACTCTCGGAAACACCATATATTTT. It translates to CASSFRTLGNTIYF.